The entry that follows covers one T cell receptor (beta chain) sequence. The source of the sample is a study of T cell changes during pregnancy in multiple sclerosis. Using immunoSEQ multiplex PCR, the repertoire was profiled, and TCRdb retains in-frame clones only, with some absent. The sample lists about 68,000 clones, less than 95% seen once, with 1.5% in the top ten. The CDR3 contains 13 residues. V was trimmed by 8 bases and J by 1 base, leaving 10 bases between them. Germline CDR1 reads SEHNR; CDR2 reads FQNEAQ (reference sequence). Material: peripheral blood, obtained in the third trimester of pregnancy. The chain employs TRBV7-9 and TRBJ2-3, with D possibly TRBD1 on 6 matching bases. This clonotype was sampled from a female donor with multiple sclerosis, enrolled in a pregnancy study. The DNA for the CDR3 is TGTGCCAGCGTGGGGGCCCGCACAGATACGCAGTATTTT. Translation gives CASVGARTDTQYF.